This section outlines one T cell receptor beta chain sequence together with its context. As yet, its antigen is unknown. Noted time point: new active TB diagnosis, blood taken before or within 7 days of starting treatment. Each clinical donor contributed on average roughly 100,000 T cells from unsorted cryopreserved PBMC. The data are from a study of T cells in tuberculosis. About the research overall: Within 7 days of starting treatment, or before, PBMC were stored.

Germline V gene data show CDR1 as MNHEY and CDR2 as SMNVEV (reference sequence). The CDR3 covers 13 residues. J lost 3 bases, V lost 6 bases, and 5 bases had no gene match. Clones were read by immunoSEQ multiplex PCR, and TCRdb kept only the in-frame ones, dropping some. The repertoire has 30,000 to 35,000 clones, roughly 93% of them found once; the top ten carry roughly an eighth. The study's findings and limits: Active tuberculosis alpha repertoires lay closer to GMM-specific TCRs than controls'.

This specimen was PBMCs, taken at tuberculosis diagnosis. The clonotype originates from an adult with tuberculosis. V and J are TRBV27 and TRBJ2-7; 7 bases fit TRBD1. The CDR3 is CASSIRQGYEQYF. The CDR3 bases are TGTGCCAGCAGCATCCGACAGGGCTACGAGCAGTACTTC.